The clone carrying this T cell receptor beta chain was detected a few times. Antigen specificity is unknown. The CDR3 is 16 amino acids. Per the germline V gene, CDR1 is LGHNA and CDR2 is YNFKEQ. The ends lost 1 base at V and 4 bases at J; junction bases unmatched: 4. 5'RACE primed from the constant segment yielded TCR alpha and TCR beta cDNA libraries bearing sample barcodes and UMIs. In TCRdb, the 5' RACE reads were re-called with MiXCR into one record per CDR3 protein. The sample lists around 340,000 distinct CDR3 sequences, around 21% occurring once. The data originate from a study of T-cell memory formation after mild COVID-19. Background on the study: Largely donor-specific sequence clusters came from a couple of donors.

Points from the study as a whole: Contracting clones localized mainly to CM and EM when CD4+ and mainly to EMRA when CD8+.

The sequenced sample was PBMCs or a T cell subset sorted from them (not recorded which). The receptor was isolated from an adult woman who had mild COVID-19 (a few samples of this study predate the infection). Cell type and time point are not known. The chain is built from TRBV4-2 and TRBJ2-5, with 12 bases lining up with TRBD2. CDR3 residues: CASSQASGRAVETQYF. CDR3 DNA: TGTGCCAGCAGCCAAGCTAGCGGGAGGGCCGTAGAGACCCAGTACTTC.